This T cell receptor (beta chain) was found in a study of T cells in Graves' hyperthyroidism and ophthalmopathy. Comment on this clonotype: Germline and junction disagree at one end, which may indicate a read error.

TCR beta CDR3 sequences were amplified from RNA transcripts. An initial round of RT-PCR targeting the TCR CDR3 relied on the HTBI primer set. TCRdb redid the calling of the multiplex PCR reads with MiXCR, one entry per CDR3 protein. Of 800,000 or so distinct CDR3 sequences in the sample, 38% were seen once. The CDR3 covers 14 residues. Specimen: blood. The chain recombines TRBV12-3 or TRBV12-4 with TRBJ1-1; D call uncertain. The sequence was obtained from a young man with Graves' hyperthyroidism. In DNA form, the CDR3 reads TGTGCCAGCAGTTGGTGGTTCCCGGATACTGAAGCCTTCTTT. Translated, it gives CASSWWFPDTEAFF.